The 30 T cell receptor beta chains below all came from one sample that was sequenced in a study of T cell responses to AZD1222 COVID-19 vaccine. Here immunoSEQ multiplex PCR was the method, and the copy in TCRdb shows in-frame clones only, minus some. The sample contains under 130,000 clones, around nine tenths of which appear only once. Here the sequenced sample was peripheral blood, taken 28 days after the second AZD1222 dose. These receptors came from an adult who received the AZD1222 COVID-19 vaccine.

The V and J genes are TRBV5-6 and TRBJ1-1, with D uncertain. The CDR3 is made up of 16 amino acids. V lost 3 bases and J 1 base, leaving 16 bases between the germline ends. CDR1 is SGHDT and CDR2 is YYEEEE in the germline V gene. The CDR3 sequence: CASSSYLLAGNTEAFF. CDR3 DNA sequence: TGTGCCAGCAGCTCGTACCTTTTGGCAGGGAACACTGAAGCTTTCTTT.

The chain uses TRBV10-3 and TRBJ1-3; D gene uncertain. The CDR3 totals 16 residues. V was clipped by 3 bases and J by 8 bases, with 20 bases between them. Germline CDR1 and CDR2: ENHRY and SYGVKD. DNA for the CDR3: TGTGCCATCAGTGACAGCTCTCCAGGCCCCTTGCACACCATATATTTT. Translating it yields CAISDSSPGPLHTIYF.

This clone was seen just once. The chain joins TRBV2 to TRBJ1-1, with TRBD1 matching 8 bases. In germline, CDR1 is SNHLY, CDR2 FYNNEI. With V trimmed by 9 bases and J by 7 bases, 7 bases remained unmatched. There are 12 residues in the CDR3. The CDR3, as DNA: TGTGCCAGATCACAGACAGGGGATGAAGCTTTCTTT. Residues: CARSQTGDEAFF.

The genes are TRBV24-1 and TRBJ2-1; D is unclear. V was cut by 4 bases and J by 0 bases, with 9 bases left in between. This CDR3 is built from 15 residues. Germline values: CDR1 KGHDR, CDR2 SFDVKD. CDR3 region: CATSDGLSSYNEQFF. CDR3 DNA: TGTGCCACCAGTGACGGATTGAGCTCCTACAATGAGCAGTTCTTC.

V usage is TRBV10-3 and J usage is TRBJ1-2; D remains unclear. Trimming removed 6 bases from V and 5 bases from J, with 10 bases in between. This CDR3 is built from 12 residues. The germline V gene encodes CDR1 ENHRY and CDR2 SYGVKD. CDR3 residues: CAIRSGVYGYTF. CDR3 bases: TGTGCCATCAGATCAGGAGTTTATGGCTACACCTTC.

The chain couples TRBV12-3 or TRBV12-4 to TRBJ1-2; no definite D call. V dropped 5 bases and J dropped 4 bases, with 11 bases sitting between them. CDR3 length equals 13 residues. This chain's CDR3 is CASSVQTLYGYTF. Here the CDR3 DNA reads TGTGCCAGCAGTGTACAGACCCTCTATGGCTACACCTTC.

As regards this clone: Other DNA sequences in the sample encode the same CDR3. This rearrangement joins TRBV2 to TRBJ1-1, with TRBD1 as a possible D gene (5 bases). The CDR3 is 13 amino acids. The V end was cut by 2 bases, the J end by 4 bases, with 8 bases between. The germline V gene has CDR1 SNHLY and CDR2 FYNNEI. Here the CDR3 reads CASSERGSTEAFF. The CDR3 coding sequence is TGTGCCAGCAGTGAAAGGGGATCCACTGAAGCTTTCTTT.

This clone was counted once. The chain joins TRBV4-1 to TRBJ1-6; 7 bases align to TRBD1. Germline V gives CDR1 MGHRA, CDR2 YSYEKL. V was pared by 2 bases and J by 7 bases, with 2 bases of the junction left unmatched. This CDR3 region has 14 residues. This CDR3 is CASSQTGVNSPLHF. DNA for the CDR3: TGCGCCAGCAGCCAAACAGGGGTAAATTCACCCCTCCACTTT.

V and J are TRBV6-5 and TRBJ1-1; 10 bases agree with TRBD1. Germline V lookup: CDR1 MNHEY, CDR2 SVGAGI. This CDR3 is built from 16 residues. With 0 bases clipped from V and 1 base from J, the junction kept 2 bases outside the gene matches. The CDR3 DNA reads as TGTGCCAGCAGTTACTCGACAGGGGGCCGGAACACTGAAGCTTTCTTT. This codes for CASSYSTGGRNTEAFF.

The CDR3 here is CARDRGPEAFF. The CDR3 DNA reads TGTGCCAGAGACAGGGGACCTGAAGCTTTCTTT. This chain links TRBV21-1 with TRBJ1-1; TRBD1 is the table's D call and was not checked against the DNA. TRBV21-1 is described as a pseudogene. The CDR3 spans 11 residues.

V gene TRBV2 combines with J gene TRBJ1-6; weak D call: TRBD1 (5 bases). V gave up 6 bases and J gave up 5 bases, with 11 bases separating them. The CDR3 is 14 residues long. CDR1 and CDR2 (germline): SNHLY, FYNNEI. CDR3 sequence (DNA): TGTGCCAGCAGGATGGGGCCTAATAATTCACCCCTCCACTTT. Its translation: CASRMGPNNSPLHF.

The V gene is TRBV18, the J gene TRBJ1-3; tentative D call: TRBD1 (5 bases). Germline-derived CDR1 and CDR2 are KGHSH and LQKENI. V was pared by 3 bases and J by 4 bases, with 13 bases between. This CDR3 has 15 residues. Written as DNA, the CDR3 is TGTGCCAGCTCACCCGCGGCAGGGAGCGGAAACACCATATATTTT. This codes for CASSPAAGSGNTIYF.

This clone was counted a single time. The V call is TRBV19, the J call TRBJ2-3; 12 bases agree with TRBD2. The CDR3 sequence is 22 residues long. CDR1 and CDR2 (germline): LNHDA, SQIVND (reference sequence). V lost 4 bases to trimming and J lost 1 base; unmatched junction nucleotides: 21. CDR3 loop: CASSKGAFGLAGGQGRTDTQYF. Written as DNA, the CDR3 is TGTGCCAGTAGTAAGGGGGCTTTTGGGCTAGCGGGAGGGCAGGGACGCACAGATACGCAGTATTTT.

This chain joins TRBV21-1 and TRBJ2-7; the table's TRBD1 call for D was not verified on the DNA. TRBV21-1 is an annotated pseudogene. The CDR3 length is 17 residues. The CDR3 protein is CASRDQLGASLSYEQYF. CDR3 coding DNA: TGTGCCAGCAGGGATCAACTGGGGGCCTCCCTCTCCTACGAGCAGTACTTC.

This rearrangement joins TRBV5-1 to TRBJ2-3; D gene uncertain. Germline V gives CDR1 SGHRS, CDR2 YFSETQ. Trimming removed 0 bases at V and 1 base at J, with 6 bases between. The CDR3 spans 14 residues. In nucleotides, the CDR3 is TGCGCCAGCAGCTTGGGCTCCCGCACAGATACGCAGTATTTT. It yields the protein CASSLGSRTDTQYF.

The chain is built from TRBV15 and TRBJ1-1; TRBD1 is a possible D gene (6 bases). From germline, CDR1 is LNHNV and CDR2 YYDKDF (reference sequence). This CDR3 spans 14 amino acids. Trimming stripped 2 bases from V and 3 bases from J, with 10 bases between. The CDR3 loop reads CATSRRGGYTEAFF. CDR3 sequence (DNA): TGTGCCACCAGCAGAAGGGGGGGGTACACTGAAGCTTTCTTT.

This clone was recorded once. In nucleotides, the CDR3 is TGTGCCAGCAGCTTGACGACAGGAAATCGTTCACCCCTCCACTTT. Amino acid sequence: CASSLTTGNRSPLHF. V gene TRBV5-6 combines with J gene TRBJ1-6; D is perhaps TRBD1 (6 bases). Trimming cost V 1 base and J 9 bases, with 14 bases left between them. Germline CDR1 SGHDT, CDR2 YYEEEE. This CDR3 has 15 residues.

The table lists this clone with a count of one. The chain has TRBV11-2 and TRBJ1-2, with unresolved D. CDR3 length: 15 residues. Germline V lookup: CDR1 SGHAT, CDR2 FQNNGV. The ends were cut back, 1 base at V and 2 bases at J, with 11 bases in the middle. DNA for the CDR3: TGTGCCAGCAGCTTAGGTGGAGGAGGAAACTATGGCTACACCTTC. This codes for CASSLGGGGNYGYTF.

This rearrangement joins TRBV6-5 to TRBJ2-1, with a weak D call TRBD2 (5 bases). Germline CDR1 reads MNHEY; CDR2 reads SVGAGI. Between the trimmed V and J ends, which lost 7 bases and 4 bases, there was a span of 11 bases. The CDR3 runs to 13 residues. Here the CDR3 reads CASTPPGYNEQFF. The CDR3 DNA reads TGTGCCAGCACCCCCCCGGGGTACAATGAGCAGTTCTTC.

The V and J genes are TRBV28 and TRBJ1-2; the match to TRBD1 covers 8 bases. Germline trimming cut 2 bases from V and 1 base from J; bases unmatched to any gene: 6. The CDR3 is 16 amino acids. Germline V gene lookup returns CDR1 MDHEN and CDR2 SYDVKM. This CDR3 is CASSLTGGNYNYGYTF. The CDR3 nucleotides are TGTGCCAGCAGTTTAACAGGGGGGAATTATAACTATGGCTACACCTTC.

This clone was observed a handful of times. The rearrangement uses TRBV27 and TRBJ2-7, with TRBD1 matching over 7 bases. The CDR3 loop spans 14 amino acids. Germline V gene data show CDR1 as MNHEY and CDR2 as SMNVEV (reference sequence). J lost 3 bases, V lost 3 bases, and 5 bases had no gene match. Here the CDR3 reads CASSFGQASYEQYF. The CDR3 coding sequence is TGTGCCAGCAGTTTTGGACAGGCTAGCTACGAGCAGTACTTC.

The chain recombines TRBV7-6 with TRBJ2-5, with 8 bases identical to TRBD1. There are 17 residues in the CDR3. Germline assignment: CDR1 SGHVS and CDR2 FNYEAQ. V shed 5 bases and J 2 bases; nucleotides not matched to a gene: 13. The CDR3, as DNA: TGTGCCAGCAGCCCCTTGACAGGGGACGTCCCACAAGAGACCCAGTACTTC. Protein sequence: CASSPLTGDVPQETQYF.

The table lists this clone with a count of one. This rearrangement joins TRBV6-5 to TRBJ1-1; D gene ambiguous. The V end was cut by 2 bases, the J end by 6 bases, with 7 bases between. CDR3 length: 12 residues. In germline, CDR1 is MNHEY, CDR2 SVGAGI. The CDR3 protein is CASSYPFSEAFF. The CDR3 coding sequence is TGTGCCAGCAGTTACCCATTTTCTGAAGCTTTCTTT.

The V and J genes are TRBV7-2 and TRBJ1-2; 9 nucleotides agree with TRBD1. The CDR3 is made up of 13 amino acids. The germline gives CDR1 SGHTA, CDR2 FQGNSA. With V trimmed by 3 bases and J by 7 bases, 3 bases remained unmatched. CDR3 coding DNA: TGTGCCAGCAGCTTGGGACAGGGCTTTGGCTACACCTTC. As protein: CASSLGQGFGYTF.

In nucleotides, the CDR3 is TGTGCCTCATCTTCGGGACAAATACAAGAGACCCAGTACTTC. Residues: CASSSGQIQETQYF. This chain connects TRBV30 to TRBJ2-5; D may be TRBD1 (6 bases). The V and J ends lost 7 bases and 2 bases respectively, with 17 bases between them. In germline, CDR1 is GTSNPN, CDR2 SVGIG (reference sequence). This CDR3 has 14 residues.

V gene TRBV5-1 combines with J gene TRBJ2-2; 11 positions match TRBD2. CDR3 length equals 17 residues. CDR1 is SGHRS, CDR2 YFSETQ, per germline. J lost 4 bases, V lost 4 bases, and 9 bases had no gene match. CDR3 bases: TGCGCCAGCAGCCCTTTACCCGGGACTAGCGGCACCGGGGAGCTGTTTTTT. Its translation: CASSPLPGTSGTGELFF.

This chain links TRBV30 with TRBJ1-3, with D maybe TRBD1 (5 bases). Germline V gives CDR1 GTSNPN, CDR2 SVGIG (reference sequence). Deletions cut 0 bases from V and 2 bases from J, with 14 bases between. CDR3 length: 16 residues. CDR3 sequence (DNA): TGTGCCTGGAGTGTACTTCCCCAGGGAGCTGGAAACACCATATATTTT. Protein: CAWSVLPQGAGNTIYF.

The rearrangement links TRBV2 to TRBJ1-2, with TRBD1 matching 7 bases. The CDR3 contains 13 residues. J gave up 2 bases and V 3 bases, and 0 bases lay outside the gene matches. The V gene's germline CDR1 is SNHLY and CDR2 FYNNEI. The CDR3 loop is CASSETGNYGYTF. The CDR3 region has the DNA TGTGCCAGCAGTGAGACAGGGAACTATGGCTACACCTTC. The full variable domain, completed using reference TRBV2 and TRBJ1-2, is EPEVTQTPSHQVTQMGQEVILRCVPISNHLYFYWYRQILGQKVEFLVSFYNNEISEKSEIFDDQFSVERPDGSNFTLKIRSTKLEDSAMYFCASSETGNYGYTFGSGTRLTVV.

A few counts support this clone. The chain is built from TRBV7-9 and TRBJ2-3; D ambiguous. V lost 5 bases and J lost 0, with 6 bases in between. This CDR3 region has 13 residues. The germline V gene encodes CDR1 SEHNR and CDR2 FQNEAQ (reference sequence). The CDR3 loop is CASSPPSTDTQYF. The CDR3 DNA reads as TGTGCCAGCAGCCCCCCTAGCACAGATACGCAGTATTTT.

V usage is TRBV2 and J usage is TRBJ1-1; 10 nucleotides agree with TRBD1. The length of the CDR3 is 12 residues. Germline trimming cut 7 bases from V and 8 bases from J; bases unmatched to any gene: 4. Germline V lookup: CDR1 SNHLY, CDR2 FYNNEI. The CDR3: CASIRQGAEAFF. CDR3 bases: TGTGCCAGCATTAGACAGGGGGCAGAAGCTTTCTTT.